These 21 T cell receptor beta chains came from one sample sequenced in a study of T cell repertoires in cytomegalovirus infection. One entry per CDR3 protein, called by TCRdb with MiXCR from the reads. The data show fewer than 700,000 distinct CDR3 sequences, with less than 25% seen just once and roughly 8% held by the top ten. Material for sequencing was CD8+ T cells from PBMCs. These receptors were taken from a human donor in good health (CMV status not recorded). Some clones in this sample may be carry-over from other donors' samples.

This chain uses TRBV20-1 with TRBJ1-2; weak D call: TRBD1 (6 bases). V was pared by 5 bases and J by 7 bases, with 17 bases between. Germline loops: CDR1 DFQATT, CDR2 SNEGSKA (reference sequence). The CDR3 loop spans 13 amino acids. CDR3 DNA sequence: TGCAGTGCTCCGGGGGGGCAGGGCCCTGGCTACACCTTC. Protein: CSAPGGQGPGYTF.

This clonotype was seen repeatedly, ten times or more. V is TRBV4-1 and J is TRBJ2-2; 13 nucleotides line up with TRBD2. Germline CDR1 MGHRA, CDR2 YSYEKL. With 3 bases clipped from V and 6 bases from J, the junction kept 13 bases outside the gene matches. CDR3 length: 19 amino acids. This CDR3 is CASSHPGTSGAARPGELFF. CDR3 DNA sequence: TGCGCCAGCAGCCATCCAGGGACTAGCGGGGCCGCTCGGCCCGGGGAGCTGTTTTTT.

This chain connects TRBV14 to TRBJ1-1; D is unclear. This CDR3 has 14 amino acids. Germline CDR1 is SGHDN and CDR2 is FVKESK. Deletions cut 1 base from V and 1 base from J, with 7 bases between. The CDR3 DNA follows: TGTGCCAGCAGCCAAGTGAGCGGGAACACTGAAGCTTTCTTT. Residues: CASSQVSGNTEAFF.

This clonotype came up a few times. The J gene is TRBJ2-1, the V gene TRBV7-6; D possibly uses TRBD1 or TRBD2 (5 bases each). CDR1 and CDR2 (germline): SGHVS, FNYEAQ. V dropped 5 bases and J dropped 8 bases, with 22 bases sitting between them. The CDR3 has 16 residues. This CDR3 reads CASSLFVTGPLDEQFF. The CDR3 DNA follows: TGTGCCAGCAGCCTCTTTGTAACGGGGCCTTTGGATGAGCAGTTCTTC.

The rearrangement joins TRBV6-5 to TRBJ1-1, with D possibly being TRBD1 (5 bases). There are 11 residues in the CDR3. Germline CDR1 and CDR2: MNHEY and SVGAGI. DNA for the CDR3: TGTGCGGGGGGGAAGGGGACTGAAGCTTTCTTT. This gives the protein CAGGKGTEAFF.

Ten or more counts support this clonotype. V gene TRBV7-6 combines with J gene TRBJ2-1, with D tentatively TRBD2 (5 bases). The CDR3 has 18 amino acids. Trimming shortened V by 5 bases and J by 0 bases, and 20 bases separated the two germline ends. Germline-derived CDR1 and CDR2 are SGHVS and FNYEAQ. This CDR3 reads CASSLTHSLVSSYNEQFF. CDR3 coding DNA: TGTGCCAGCAGCCTAACCCACTCACTAGTTTCCTCCTACAATGAGCAGTTCTTC.

The V and J genes are TRBV29-1 and TRBJ2-5, with D hard to call. Germline V gene data show CDR1 as SQVTM and CDR2 as ANQGSEA. The CDR3 length is 14 residues. V lost 8 bases, J lost 2 bases, and 18 bases lay in between. CDR3 DNA: TGCAGCTCAAACCTTTGGTCCCCTCAAGAGACCCAGTACTTC. This translates into CSSNLWSPQETQYF.

About this clonotype: This may arise from a read error, as a much more abundant clone is one base away. V is TRBV10-3 and J is TRBJ1-5, with 7 bases fitting TRBD1. This CDR3 has 16 residues. Germline lookup yields CDR1 ENHRY and CDR2 SYGVKD. As DNA, the CDR3 is TGTACCAAAAGGGAGCAGGGGGGCATAAGCAATCAGCCCCAGCATTTT. Translation gives CTKREQGGISNQPQHF.

This chain links TRBV10-3 with TRBJ2-5; the D gene is possibly TRBD2 (6 bases). V shed 3 bases and J shed 4 bases, with 15 bases lying between them. Germline assignment: CDR1 ENHRY and CDR2 SYGVKD. This CDR3 spans 15 amino acids. CDR3 in DNA: TGTGCCATCAGTGACGGGTCGGGACTGCTAGAGACCCAGTACTTC. Translation gives CAISDGSGLLETQYF.

This clonotype was found many times. This chain uses TRBV10-3 with TRBJ1-5; D is ambiguous. This CDR3 is 15 amino acids long. From germline, CDR1 is ENHRY and CDR2 SYGVKD. Between the trimmed V and J ends, which lost 3 bases and 0 bases, there was a span of 9 bases. CDR3 in amino acids: CAISEDQISNQPQHF. CDR3 nucleotides: TGTGCCATCAGTGAAGACCAAATTAGCAATCAGCCCCAGCATTTT.

CDR3 loop: CATSRTVGSYEQYV. The DNA of the CDR3 is TGTGCCACCAGCAGAACGGTCGGTTCCTACGAGCAGTACGTC. This sequence joins TRBV15 and TRBJ2-7, with no clear D. This CDR3 contains 14 residues. V lost 2 bases and J lost 1, with 9 bases in between. Germline lookup yields CDR1 LNHNV and CDR2 YYDKDF (reference sequence).

V gene TRBV29-1 combines with J gene TRBJ2-6; 12 nucleotides agree with TRBD1. The CDR3 contains 16 residues. Germline V gives CDR1 SQVTM, CDR2 ANQGSEA. The CDR3 DNA sequence: TGCAGTGTTACCGGGACAGGGGGCCCTGGGGCCAACGTCCTGACTTTC. It yields the protein CSVTGTGGPGANVLTF.

This clonotype was recorded a few times. The rearrangement joins TRBV28 to TRBJ2-3; D is undetermined. Germline CDR1 reads MDHEN; CDR2 reads SYDVKM. The CDR3 loop spans 14 amino acids. V was pared by 3 bases and J by 2 bases, with 9 bases between. The CDR3 spells CASSLDRNTDTQYF. The CDR3 bases are TGTGCCAGCAGTTTGGATCGGAACACAGATACGCAGTATTTT.

This clonotype was detected ten times or more. The rearrangement links TRBV28 to TRBJ2-1; D unresolved. The V end was cut by 8 bases, the J end by 3 bases, with 20 bases between. CDR1 and CDR2 (germline): MDHEN, SYDVKM. The CDR3 consists of 16 residues. The CDR3 nucleotides are TGTGCCAGCCCGGGCGACGTTTCCGATCTCTACAATGAGCAGTTCTTC. Its translation: CASPGDVSDLYNEQFF.

This clonotype has at least ten counts. V gene TRBV7-8 combines with J gene TRBJ2-1; 9 nucleotides agree with TRBD2. Germline CDR1 and CDR2: SGHVS and FQNEAQ. V shed 2 bases, J shed 7 bases, and the junction held 6 bases outside the gene matches. The CDR3 is made up of 15 amino acids. CDR3 in DNA: TGTGCCAGCAGCTTACGCGGGGGGGCGGGGAATGAGCAGTTCTTC. It is translated as CASSLRGGAGNEQFF.

V usage is TRBV24-1 and J usage is TRBJ2-1; D perhaps matches TRBD1 (5 bases). Germline CDR1 KGHDR, CDR2 SFDVKD. The CDR3 runs to 14 residues. Deletions cut 1 base from V and 6 bases from J, with 9 bases between. CDR3 nucleotides: TGTGCCACCAGTGATTTTTCGACAGTCAATGAGCAGTTCTTC. Protein product: CATSDFSTVNEQFF.

This clonotype was seen many times. The J gene is TRBJ1-2, the V gene TRBV7-9; TRBD1 matches 8 bases. The germline V gene encodes CDR1 SEHNR and CDR2 FQNEAQ (reference sequence). The V gene end was trimmed by 5 bases and the J gene end by 7 bases; junction bases not matched to a gene: 6. The CDR3 covers 13 residues. The CDR3 DNA sequence: TGTGCCAGCAGCCCTCCCCAGGGGGCTGGCTACACCTTC. Its protein is CASSPPQGAGYTF.

The J gene is TRBJ1-1, the V gene TRBV12-3 or TRBV12-4; D is undetermined. V lost 6 bases to trimming and J lost 5 bases, with 19 bases between them. The CDR3 has 15 amino acids. This CDR3 is CASRNRDSRSTEAFF. The CDR3 DNA reads TGTGCCAGCAGAAATCGCGACTCCCGATCTACTGAAGCTTTCTTT.

This clonotype was seen repeatedly, ten times or more. The rearrangement joins TRBV12-3 or TRBV12-4 to TRBJ2-6; D is unclear. The germline V and J ends were trimmed by 5 bases and 0 bases, with 5 bases remaining between them. This CDR3 has 14 amino acids. The CDR3 DNA follows: TGTGCCAGCAGTCCCTACTCTGGGGCCAACGTCCTGACTTTC. Its translation is CASSPYSGANVLTF.

This clonotype has only a few counts. One end of the junction does not line up with germline, which may come from a read error. The V gene is TRBV29-1, the J gene TRBJ2-1; the match to TRBD2 covers 7 bases. Looked up from germline, CDR1 is SQVTM and CDR2 is ANQGSEA. The CDR3 extends over 10 amino acids. CDR3 region: CSVEERGESF. Written as DNA, the CDR3 is TGCAGCGTTGAGGAACGGGGGGAGTCCTTC.

The chain recombines TRBV19 with TRBJ2-3; D unclear. Germline V gene lookup returns CDR1 LNHDA and CDR2 SQIVND (reference sequence). The CDR3 sequence is 16 residues long. V dropped 7 bases and J dropped 3 bases, with 20 bases sitting between them. The CDR3 reads CASTSLTRLGTDTQYF. The CDR3 coding sequence is TGTGCCAGTACCTCTCTTACACGGCTTGGAACAGATACGCAGTATTTT.